The sequence of this T cell receptor beta chain was determined in a study of blood T cell repertoires in COVID-19. Overall study: Some COVID-19 samples were acute and others convalescent; all came from the United States, Italy and Spain. PBMCs, B-cell-depleted T cells, or T cells were the source of the cDNA or gDNA that made up the material.

The V gene's germline CDR1 is SGHTA and CDR2 FQGNSA. The length of the CDR3 is 15 residues. The germline V and J ends were trimmed by 5 bases and 8 bases, with 16 bases remaining between them. Clones were read by immunoSEQ multiplex PCR, and TCRdb kept only the in-frame ones, dropping some. The data show some 210,000 clones, 89% seen once. This sequence was found in a woman aged 40-49 years with acute or convalescent COVID-19. This chain connects TRBV7-2 to TRBJ1-6; weak D call: TRBD1 (6 bases). Sequenced: peripheral blood. CDR3 sequence reads: CASSPGGQGHSPLHF. The CDR3, as DNA: TGTGCCAGCAGCCCGGGGGGGCAGGGTCATTCACCCCTCCACTTT.